This T cell receptor beta chain was recorded in a study of T cells after yellow fever vaccination. This CDR3 is 17 amino acids long. Between the trimmed V and J ends, which lost 2 bases and 1 base, there was a span of 19 bases. Germline V gene data show CDR1 as DFQATT and CDR2 as SNEGSKA (reference sequence). Only a few counts were recorded for this clonotype. 5'RACE template switching generated TCR cDNA, adding a universal primer site and UMIs. Each CDR3 protein is one row after TCRdb ran MiXCR on the 5' RACE reads. The table shows fewer than 450,000 distinct CDR3 sequences, with about 4% occurring only once.

The TCR originated in a man between 18 and 29 years old who received the YFV17D yellow fever vaccine. The sample here was PBMCs, taken 5 days after the yellow fever booster vaccination. The chain uses TRBV20-1 and TRBJ2-3; D may be TRBD2 (7 bases). The CDR3 reads CSARNQRGGGGTDTQYF. The CDR3 coding sequence is TGCAGTGCTAGAAATCAAAGGGGAGGGGGAGGCACAGATACGCAGTATTTT.